These 30 T cell receptor beta chains originate from one sample sequenced in a study of T cells in localized non-small cell lung cancer (dated by TCRdb to the early 2020s). The library relied on the immunoSEQ multiplex PCR assay. Here the immuneACCESS table is served through TCRdb, limited to in-frame sequences with V and J called. Missing clones are a known gap in these copies; in checked studies unresolved V genes cover under half, and the rest lacks a known reason. Across this sample there are about 46,000 clones, with about four fifths seen only once. Over 15% of the sample is held by the ten biggest clonotypes. Sample: peripheral blood mononuclear cells, taken before any cancer treatment. The receptors originated from a man aged 35-75 years with stage III lung adenocarcinoma.

The chain recombines TRBV11-2 with TRBJ1-2; D remains unclear. CDR3 length: 13 amino acids. Per the germline V gene, CDR1 is SGHAT and CDR2 is FQNNGV. V lost 3 bases, J lost 4 bases, and 9 bases lay in between. The CDR3 loop reads CASSFRDFYGYTF. The CDR3 DNA sequence: TGTGCCAGCAGCTTCAGAGATTTCTATGGCTACACCTTC.

The chain links TRBV4-2 to TRBJ2-7; TRBD2 agrees at 7 bases. The CDR3 extends over 16 amino acids. Looked up from germline, CDR1 is LGHNA and CDR2 is YNFKEQ. The ends lost 4 bases at V and 4 bases at J; junction bases unmatched: 13. The CDR3, as DNA: TGTGCCAGCAGCCCGGGCGCGAGCGGGGTAAATTACGAGCAGTACTTC. This codes for CASSPGASGVNYEQYF.

The CDR3 loop is CAWTMWGGSWETQYF. The CDR3 coding sequence is TGTGCCTGGACCATGTGGGGCGGGAGTTGGGAGACCCAGTACTTC. The J gene is TRBJ2-5, the V gene TRBV30, with 7 bases identical to TRBD2. The germline V gene has CDR1 GTSNPN and CDR2 SVGIG (reference sequence). The CDR3 has 15 amino acids. Germline trimming cut 4 bases from V and 5 bases from J; bases unmatched to any gene: 13. Full variable domain (remainder filled in from reference TRBV30 and TRBJ2-5): SQTIHQWPATLVQPVGSPLSLECTVEGTSNPNLYWYRQAAGRGLQLLFYSVGIGQISSEVPQNLSASRPQDRQFILSSKKLLLSDSGFYLCAWTMWGGSWETQYFGPGTRLLVL.

V gene TRBV6-5 combines with J gene TRBJ1-1; D is perhaps TRBD1 (5 bases). This CDR3 region has 15 residues. Germline V lookup: CDR1 MNHEY, CDR2 SVGAGI. Trimming took off 5 bases at V and 1 base at J, with 14 bases between the two ends. The CDR3, as DNA: TGTGCCAGCAGTGCCTGGGACGGAACGAACACTGAAGCTTTCTTT. Translating it yields CASSAWDGTNTEAFF.

The chain links TRBV6-5 to TRBJ2-7, with 8 bases that match TRBD1. V lost 4 bases, J lost 6 bases, and 8 bases stayed unmatched. The V gene's germline CDR1 is MNHEY and CDR2 SVGAGI. This CDR3 is built from 14 residues. The CDR3 coding sequence is TGTGCCAGCAGTTCCCGGGACAGGTTAGGCGAGCAGTACTTC. This translates into CASSSRDRLGEQYF.

In its sample, this clone was seen once. The chain combines TRBV2 with TRBJ2-3, with TRBD2 identical over 9 bases. Germline CDR1 and CDR2: SNHLY and FYNNEI. This CDR3 region has 17 residues. V shed 8 bases and J 0 bases; nucleotides not matched to a gene: 12. The CDR3 DNA sequence: TGTGCCAGCGTGGTGGCTAGCGGGGTATCTAGCACAGATACGCAGTATTTT. Its protein product is CASVVASGVSSTDTQYF.

The V gene is TRBV7-9, the J gene TRBJ2-2; no firm D call. This CDR3 spans 13 amino acids. V lost 4 bases and J lost 6, with 9 bases in between. Germline lookup yields CDR1 SEHNR and CDR2 FQNEAQ (reference sequence). CDR3 sequence: CASSSYFAGELFF. Here the CDR3 DNA reads TGTGCCAGCAGCTCTTATTTTGCCGGGGAGCTGTTTTTT. Filled out from reference TRBV7-9 and TRBJ2-2, the complete variable domain reads DTGVSQNPRHKITKRGQNVTFRCDPISEHNRLYWYRQTLGQGPEFLTYFQNEAQLEKSRLLSDRFSAERPKGSFSTLEIQRTEQGDSAMYLCASSSYFAGELFFGEGSRLTVL.

V and J are TRBV7-3 and TRBJ2-1; 9 bases line up with TRBD1. From germline, CDR1 is SGHTA and CDR2 FQGTGA. V trimming: 3 bases; J trimming: 8 bases; junction bases outside the gene matches: 8. The CDR3 sequence is 15 residues long. CDR3: CASSFPTGGGDEQFF. The CDR3 DNA sequence: TGTGCCAGCAGCTTTCCGACAGGGGGAGGAGATGAGCAGTTCTTC.

This chain links TRBV7-6 with TRBJ1-1, with TRBD1 identical over 8 bases. Per germline, CDR1 SGHVS and CDR2 FNYEAQ. This CDR3 is built from 20 residues. V lost 1 base and J lost 2; bases outside the gene matches: 18. CDR3 DNA sequence: TGTGCCAGCAGCTTAGGCCCCACTTGGACCGGGACAGGACGAAACACTGAAGCTTTCTTT. Translation gives CASSLGPTWTGTGRNTEAFF.

This chain connects TRBV11-2 to TRBJ2-1, with D perhaps TRBD2 (5 bases). This CDR3 region has 13 residues. CDR1 is SGHAT, CDR2 FQNNGV, per germline. The V and J ends lost 1 base and 13 bases respectively, with 14 bases between them. The CDR3 here is CASSLADKGVQFF. CDR3 sequence (DNA): TGTGCCAGCAGCTTAGCCGACAAGGGAGTACAGTTCTTC.

The V gene is TRBV11-2, the J gene TRBJ2-7, with D perhaps assigned TRBD1 or TRBD2 (5 bases each). Between the trimmed V and J ends, which lost 7 bases and 1 base, there was a span of 20 bases. Germline V gives CDR1 SGHAT, CDR2 FQNNGV. The CDR3 covers 16 residues. The CDR3 DNA follows: TGTGCCAGCATCGACGTCCTCGGGGACGGGTCCTACGAGCAGTACTTC. Protein product: CASIDVLGDGSYEQYF.

The gene calls are TRBV18 and TRBJ2-1, with D uncertain. The germline V gene encodes CDR1 KGHSH and CDR2 LQKENI. The CDR3 loop spans 15 amino acids. V dropped 2 bases and J dropped 0 bases, with 8 bases sitting between them. The CDR3 DNA reads TGTGCCAGCTCACCAAGGGTTAGCTCCTACAATGAGCAGTTCTTC. Translated: CASSPRVSSYNEQFF.

The chain recombines TRBV18 with TRBJ2-4; TRBD1 matches at 7 bases. J gave up 2 bases and V 0 bases, and 4 bases lay outside the gene matches. This CDR3 contains 16 residues. Germline CDR1 is KGHSH and CDR2 is LQKENI. The chain's CDR3 is CASSPPPGGTKNIQYF. CDR3 nucleotides: TGTGCCAGCTCACCACCGCCAGGGGGAACCAAAAACATTCAGTACTTC. The full variable domain, its missing parts supplied by reference TRBV18 and TRBJ2-4, is NAGVMQNPRHLVRRRGQEARLRCSPMKGHSHVYWYRQLPEEGLKFMVYLQKENIIDESGMPKERFSAEFPKEGPSILRIQQVVRGDSAAYFCASSPPPGGTKNIQYFGAGTRLSVL.

In its sample, this clone was seen once. This chain uses TRBV19 with TRBJ1-1, with D hard to call. The CDR3 has 12 amino acids. V lost 8 bases and J lost 7, with 14 bases in between. Germline assignment: CDR1 LNHDA and CDR2 SQIVND (reference sequence). The CDR3 region is CASSTLGLEAFF. DNA of the CDR3: TGTGCCAGTTCGACTTTAGGGCTTGAAGCTTTCTTT.

The rearrangement joins TRBV9 to TRBJ2-5, with D perhaps matching TRBD2 (6 bases). V was cut by 2 bases and J by 5 bases, with 13 bases left in between. Germline V CDR1 and CDR2: SGDLS, YYNGEE. This CDR3 is 14 amino acids long. CDR3 residues: CASSVRTGEETQYF. For the CDR3, the DNA is TGTGCCAGCAGCGTCCGAACGGGGGAGGAGACCCAGTACTTC.

CDR3 sequence reads: CAWGYDGQFTTPQYF. CDR3 DNA: TGTGCCTGGGGATATGACGGACAGTTCACAACCCCGCAGTATTTT. The chain carries TRBV30 and TRBJ2-3; D is perhaps TRBD1 (6 bases). This CDR3 is 15 amino acids long. In germline, CDR1 is GTSNPN, CDR2 SVGIG (reference sequence). V was trimmed by 5 bases and J by 10 bases, leaving 25 bases between them.

V is TRBV14 and J is TRBJ1-4, with TRBD1 identical over 8 bases. The CDR3 has 15 residues. CDR1 is SGHDN and CDR2 is FVKESK in the germline V gene. V dropped 5 bases and J dropped 5; count of bases not matched to a gene: 7. CDR3 sequence: CASSKGRDRNEKLFF. CDR3 nucleotide sequence: TGTGCCAGCAGCAAGGGCCGGGACAGGAATGAAAAACTGTTTTTT.

This chain joins TRBV6-5 and TRBJ2-3, with D tentatively TRBD1 (5 bases). The CDR3 runs to 13 residues. The germline gives CDR1 MNHEY, CDR2 SVGAGI. Trimming stripped 0 bases from V and 4 bases from J, with 5 bases between. The CDR3 DNA sequence: TGTGCCAGCAGTTACTCAGGGGCAGATACGCAGTATTTT. Amino acid sequence: CASSYSGADTQYF.

The gene calls are TRBV27 and TRBJ2-5; D perhaps matches TRBD1 (5 bases). The J call is doubtful: the DNA matches TRBJ2-7 better. CDR1 MNHEY and CDR2 SMNVEV come from the germline V gene (reference sequence). This CDR3 region has 14 residues. The CDR3 DNA follows: TGTGCCAGCAGTTTAACGACAGCCTCCTACGAGCAGTACTTC. This gives the protein CASSLTTASYEQYF.

This chain uses TRBV5-1 with TRBJ2-6; D possibly corresponds to TRBD2 (5 bases). Germline V gene sequence: CDR1 SGHRS, CDR2 YFSETQ. This CDR3 has 15 residues. V lost 1 base and J 2 bases, leaving 7 bases between the germline ends. The DNA of the CDR3 is TGCGCCAGCAGCTTGACGAGGGCTGGGGCCAACGTCCTGACTTTC. This gives the protein CASSLTRAGANVLTF.

In this sample, this clone turned up a few times. The identical CDR3 is also encoded by other nucleotide sequences in the sample. The chain joins TRBV28 to TRBJ1-5; possibly TRBD1 for D (5 bases). Trimming pared 5 bases from V and 2 bases from J, leaving 10 bases between. The CDR3 totals 14 residues. Germline CDR1 reads MDHEN; CDR2 reads SYDVKM. The CDR3 DNA is TGTGCCAGCAGTCCTTTGGGGGGCAATCAGCCCCAGCATTTT. This encodes CASSPLGGNQPQHF. The entire variable domain, with the rest obtained from reference TRBV28 and TRBJ1-5, is as follows: DVKVTQSSRYLVKRTGEKVFLECVQDMDHENMFWYRQDPGLGLRLIYFSYDVKMKEKGDIPEGYSVSREKKERFSLILESASTNQTSMYLCASSPLGGNQPQHFGDGTRLSIL.

The J gene is TRBJ2-3, the V gene TRBV27; 7 positions match TRBD2. The V gene's germline CDR1 is MNHEY and CDR2 SMNVEV (reference sequence). Germline trimming cut 5 bases from V and 6 bases from J; bases unmatched to any gene: 5. CDR3 length equals 13 residues. The CDR3 DNA sequence: TGTGCCAGCAGTGGACTAGTCTCCGATACGCAGTATTTT. Its protein is CASSGLVSDTQYF.

The chain is built from TRBV2 and TRBJ2-3; perhaps TRBD1 as D (6 bases). The CDR3 is made up of 17 amino acids. V lost 11 bases and J 0 bases, leaving 24 bases between the germline ends. The germline gives CDR1 SNHLY, CDR2 FYNNEI. CDR3 bases: TGTGCCGGATTTAACCCTAGGACAGCCTCTAGCACAGATACGCAGTATTTT. Residues: CAGFNPRTASSTDTQYF.

This sequence joins TRBV29-1 and TRBJ2-5, with TRBD1 as a possible D gene (8 bases). Deletions cut 3 bases from V and 4 bases from J, with 21 bases between. CDR3 length: 16 residues. The germline V gene has CDR1 SQVTM and CDR2 ANQGSEA. The CDR3 coding sequence is TGCAGCGTTGATCCCGAGGACAGGGAGGGTTTAGAGACCCAGTACTTC. Its translation: CSVDPEDREGLETQYF.

This clone was counted once. J is TRBJ1-1 and V is TRBV18, with unresolved D. V lost 6 bases, J lost 1 base, and 15 bases lay in between. CDR1 and CDR2 from the germline V gene are KGHSH and LQKENI. The CDR3 runs 15 residues. As DNA, the CDR3 is TGTGCCAGCTCGACGGGGAACAAGGGGAACACTGAAGCTTTCTTT. Protein sequence: CASSTGNKGNTEAFF.

The chain couples TRBV6-1 to TRBJ1-4; D gene uncertain. Germline loops: CDR1 MNHNS, CDR2 SASEGT. V lost 0 bases, J lost 5 bases, and 10 bases lay in between. The CDR3 is made up of 15 amino acids. DNA of the CDR3: TGTGCCAGCAGTGAAGCCCAGGAGGTAAATGAAAAACTGTTTTTT. Translation gives CASSEAQEVNEKLFF.

The CDR3 region has the DNA TGTGCCAGTAGCCGGCAGCCCGTCACAGATACGCAGTATTTT. Its translation: CASSRQPVTDTQYF. This chain links TRBV19 with TRBJ2-3; D is unclear. The CDR3 contains 14 residues. V lost 6 bases, J lost 2 bases, and 12 bases lay in between. CDR1 is LNHDA, CDR2 SQIVND, per germline (reference sequence).

This clone was detected only once. The CDR3 coding sequence is TGTGCCAGCAGCTTAACACAGGGGAACACCATATATTTT. Translation: CASSLTQGNTIYF. The V gene is TRBV7-8, the J gene TRBJ1-3, with 7 bases lining up with TRBD1. Looked up from germline, CDR1 is SGHVS and CDR2 is FQNEAQ. The length of the CDR3 is 13 residues. J lost 7 bases, V lost 2 bases, and 2 bases had no gene match. The full variable domain, completed using reference TRBV7-8 and TRBJ1-3, is GAGVSQSPRYKVAKRGQDVALRCDPISGHVSLFWYQQALGQGPEFLTYFQNEAQLDKSGLPSDRFFAERPEGSVSTLKIQRTQQEDSAVYLCASSLTQGNTIYFGEGSWLTVV.

This rearrangement joins TRBV9 to TRBJ2-1; 11 positions agree with TRBD2. Germline assignment: CDR1 SGDLS and CDR2 YYNGEE. The CDR3 is 17 residues long. Unmatched junction bases numbered 15, after V lost 4 bases and J lost 9 bases. The CDR3 coding sequence is TGTGCCAGCAGCTTTAGCGGGGGGGGAACCAGCGGCGTTGAGCAGTTCTTC. This translates into CASSFSGGGTSGVEQFF.

The V call is TRBV6-5, the J call TRBJ1-1, with D possibly being TRBD1 (6 bases). Between the trimmed V and J ends, which lost 2 bases and 3 bases, there was a span of 13 bases. The germline V gene has CDR1 MNHEY and CDR2 SVGAGI. This CDR3 is 15 amino acids long. The CDR3 protein is CASSYGTLLDTEAFF. CDR3 nucleotide sequence: TGTGCCAGCAGTTACGGGACACTGCTGGACACTGAAGCTTTCTTT.